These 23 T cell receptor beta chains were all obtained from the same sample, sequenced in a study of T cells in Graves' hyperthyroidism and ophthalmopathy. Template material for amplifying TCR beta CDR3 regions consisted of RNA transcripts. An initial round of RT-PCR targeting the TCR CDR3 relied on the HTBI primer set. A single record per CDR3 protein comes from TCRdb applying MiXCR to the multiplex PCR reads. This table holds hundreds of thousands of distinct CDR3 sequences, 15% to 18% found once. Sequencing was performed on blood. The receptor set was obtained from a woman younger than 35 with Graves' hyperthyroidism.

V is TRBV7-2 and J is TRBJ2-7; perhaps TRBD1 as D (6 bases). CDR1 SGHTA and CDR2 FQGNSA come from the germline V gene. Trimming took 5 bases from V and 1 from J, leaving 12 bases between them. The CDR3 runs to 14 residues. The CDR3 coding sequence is TGTGCCAGCAGCCCCTGGACAGCATCCTACGAGCAGTACTTC. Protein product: CASSPWTASYEQYF.

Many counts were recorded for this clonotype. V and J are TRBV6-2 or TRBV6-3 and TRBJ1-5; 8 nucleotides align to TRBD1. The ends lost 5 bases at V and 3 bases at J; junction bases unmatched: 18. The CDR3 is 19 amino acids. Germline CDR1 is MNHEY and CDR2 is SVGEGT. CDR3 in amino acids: CASSVGAQRTGYYNQPQHF. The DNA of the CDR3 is TGTGCCAGCAGTGTCGGGGCCCAACGGACAGGGTATTACAATCAGCCCCAGCATTTT.

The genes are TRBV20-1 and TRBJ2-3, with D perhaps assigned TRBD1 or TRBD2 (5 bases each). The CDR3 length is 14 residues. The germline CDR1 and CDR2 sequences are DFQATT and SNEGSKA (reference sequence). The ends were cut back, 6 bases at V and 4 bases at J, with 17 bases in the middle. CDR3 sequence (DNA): TGCAGTGCGCCGGGACCCCTGGGACCAGATACGCAGTATTTT. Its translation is CSAPGPLGPDTQYF.

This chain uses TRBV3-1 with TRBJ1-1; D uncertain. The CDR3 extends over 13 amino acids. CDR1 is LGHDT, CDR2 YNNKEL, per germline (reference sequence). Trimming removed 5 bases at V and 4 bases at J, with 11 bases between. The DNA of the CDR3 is TGTGCCAGCAGCTACAGCAGTCGCACTGAAGCTTTCTTT. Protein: CASSYSSRTEAFF.

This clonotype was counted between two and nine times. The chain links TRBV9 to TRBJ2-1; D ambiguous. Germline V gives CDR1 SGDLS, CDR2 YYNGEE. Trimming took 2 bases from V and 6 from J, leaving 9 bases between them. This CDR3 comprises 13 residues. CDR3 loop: CASSVSPANEQFF. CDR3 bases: TGTGCCAGCAGCGTTTCTCCCGCCAATGAGCAGTTCTTC.

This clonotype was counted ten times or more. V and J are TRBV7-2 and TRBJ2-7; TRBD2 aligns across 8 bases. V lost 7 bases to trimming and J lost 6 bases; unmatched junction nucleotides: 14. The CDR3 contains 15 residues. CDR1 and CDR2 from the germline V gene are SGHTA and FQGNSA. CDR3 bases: TGTGCCAGCACCCCCCCCGGGAGGGCGGCGGGCGAGCAGTACTTC. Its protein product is CASTPPGRAAGEQYF.

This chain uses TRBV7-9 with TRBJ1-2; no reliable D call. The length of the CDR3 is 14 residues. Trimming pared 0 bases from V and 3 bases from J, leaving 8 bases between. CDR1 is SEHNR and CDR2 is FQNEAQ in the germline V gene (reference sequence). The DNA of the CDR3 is TGTGCCAGCAGCTTAGCGTCGGATTACTATGGCTACACCTTC. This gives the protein CASSLASDYYGYTF.

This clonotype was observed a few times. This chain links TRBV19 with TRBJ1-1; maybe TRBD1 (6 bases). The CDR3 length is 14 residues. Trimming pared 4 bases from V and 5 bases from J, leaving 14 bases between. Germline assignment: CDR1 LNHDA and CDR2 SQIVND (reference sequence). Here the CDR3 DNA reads TGTGCCAGTAGTACCTGGGACAAGAGGACTGAAGCTTTCTTT. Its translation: CASSTWDKRTEAFF.

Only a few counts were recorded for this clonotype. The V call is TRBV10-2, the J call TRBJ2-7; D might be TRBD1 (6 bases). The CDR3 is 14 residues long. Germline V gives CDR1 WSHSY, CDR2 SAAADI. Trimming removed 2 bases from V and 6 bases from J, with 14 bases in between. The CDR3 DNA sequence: TGCGCCAGCAGTGAGAGCAGGGGCCCCTCCGAGCAGTACTTC. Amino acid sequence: CASSESRGPSEQYF.

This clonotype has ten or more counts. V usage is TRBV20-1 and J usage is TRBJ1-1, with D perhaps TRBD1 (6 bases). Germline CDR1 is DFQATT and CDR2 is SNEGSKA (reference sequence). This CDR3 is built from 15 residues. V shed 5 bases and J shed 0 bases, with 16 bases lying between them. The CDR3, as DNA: TGCAGTGCTCGGGGGGCCAGTACAATGAACACTGAAGCTTTCTTT. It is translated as CSARGASTMNTEAFF.

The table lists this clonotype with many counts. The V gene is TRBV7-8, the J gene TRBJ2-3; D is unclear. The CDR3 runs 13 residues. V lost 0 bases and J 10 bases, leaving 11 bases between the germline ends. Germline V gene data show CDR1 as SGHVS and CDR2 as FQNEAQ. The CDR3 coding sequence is TGTGCCAGCAGCTTAGCGCAGGACCCCGCGCAGTATTTT. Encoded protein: CASSLAQDPAQYF.

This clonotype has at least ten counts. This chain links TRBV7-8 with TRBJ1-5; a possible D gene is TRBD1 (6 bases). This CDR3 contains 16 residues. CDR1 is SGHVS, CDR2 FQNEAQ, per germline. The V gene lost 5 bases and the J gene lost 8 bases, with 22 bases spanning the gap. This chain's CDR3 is CASSPTSTGLTKPQHF. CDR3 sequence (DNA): TGTGCCAGCAGCCCCACATCAACAGGGCTGACAAAGCCCCAGCATTTT.

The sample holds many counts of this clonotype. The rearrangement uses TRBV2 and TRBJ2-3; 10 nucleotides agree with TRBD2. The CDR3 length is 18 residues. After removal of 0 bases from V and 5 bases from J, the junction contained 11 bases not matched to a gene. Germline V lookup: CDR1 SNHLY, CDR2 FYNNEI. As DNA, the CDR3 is TGTGCCAGCAGTGAAGCGCGTGCTAGCGGGGGCCCGGGAGATACGCAGTATTTT. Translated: CASSEARASGGPGDTQYF.

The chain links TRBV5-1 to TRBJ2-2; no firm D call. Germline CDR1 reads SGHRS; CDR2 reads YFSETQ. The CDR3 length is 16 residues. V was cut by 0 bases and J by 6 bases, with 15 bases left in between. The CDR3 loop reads CASSLGVNSEAGELFF. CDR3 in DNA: TGCGCCAGCAGCTTGGGGGTAAACAGCGAGGCCGGGGAGCTGTTTTTT. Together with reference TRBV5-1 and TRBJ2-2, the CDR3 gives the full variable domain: KAGVTQTPRYLIKTRGQQVTLSCSPISGHRSVSWYQQTPGQGLQFLFEYFSETQRNKGNFPGRFSGRQFSNSRSEMNVSTLELGDSALYLCASSLGVNSEAGELFFGEGSRLTVL.

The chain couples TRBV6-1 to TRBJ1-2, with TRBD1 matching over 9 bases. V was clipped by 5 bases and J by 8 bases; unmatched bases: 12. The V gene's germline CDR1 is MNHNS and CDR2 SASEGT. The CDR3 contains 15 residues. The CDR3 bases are TGTGCCAGCAGTCCCCACACAGGGGGCGCGAGAGGCTACACCTTC. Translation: CASSPHTGGARGYTF.

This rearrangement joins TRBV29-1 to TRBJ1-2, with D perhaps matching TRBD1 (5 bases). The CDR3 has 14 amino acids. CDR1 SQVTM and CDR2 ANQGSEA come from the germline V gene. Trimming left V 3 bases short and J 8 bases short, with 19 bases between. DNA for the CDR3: TGCAGCGTTGATGCAATTGGAGGGGACCGGGGCTACACCTTC. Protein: CSVDAIGGDRGYTF.

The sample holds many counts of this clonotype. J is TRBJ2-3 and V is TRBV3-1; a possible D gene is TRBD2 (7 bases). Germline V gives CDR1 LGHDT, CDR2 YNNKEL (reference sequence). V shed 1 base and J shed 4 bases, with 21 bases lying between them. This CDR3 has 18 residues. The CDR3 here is CASSQAMGGGGPPDTQYF. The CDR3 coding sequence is TGTGCCAGCAGCCAAGCCATGGGAGGGGGAGGGCCCCCAGATACGCAGTATTTT.

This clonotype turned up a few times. Written as DNA, the CDR3 is TGTGCCAGCAGCGTAGCGGGGGGGACAAGCACCGGGGAGCTGTTTTTT. It yields the protein CASSVAGGTSTGELFF. This chain joins TRBV9 and TRBJ2-2; the match to TRBD2 covers 8 bases. The ends lost 0 bases at V and 4 bases at J; junction bases unmatched: 5. CDR1 SGDLS and CDR2 YYNGEE come from the germline V gene. The CDR3 loop spans 16 amino acids. The complete variable domain, with remaining parts taken from reference TRBV9 and TRBJ2-2, reads DSGVTQTPKHLITATGQRVTLRCSPRSGDLSVYWYQQSLDQGLQFLIQYYNGEERAKGNILERFSAQQFPDLHSELNLSSLELGDSALYFCASSVAGGTSTGELFFGEGSRLTVL.

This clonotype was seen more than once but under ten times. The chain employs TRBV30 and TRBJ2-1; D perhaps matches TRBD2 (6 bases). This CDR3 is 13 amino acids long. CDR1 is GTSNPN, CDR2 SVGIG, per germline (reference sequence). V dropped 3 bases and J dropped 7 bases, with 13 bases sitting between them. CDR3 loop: CAWSRGSRNEQFF. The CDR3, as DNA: TGTGCCTGGAGCCGGGGGTCCAGGAATGAGCAGTTCTTC. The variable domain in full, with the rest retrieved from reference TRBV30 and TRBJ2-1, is SQTIHQWPATLVQPVGSPLSLECTVEGTSNPNLYWYRQAAGRGLQLLFYSVGIGQISSEVPQNLSASRPQDRQFILSSKKLLLSDSGFYLCAWSRGSRNEQFFGPGTRLTVL.

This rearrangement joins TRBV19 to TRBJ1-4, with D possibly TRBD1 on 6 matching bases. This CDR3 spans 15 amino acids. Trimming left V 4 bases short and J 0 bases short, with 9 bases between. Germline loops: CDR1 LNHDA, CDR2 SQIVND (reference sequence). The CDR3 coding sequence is TGTGCCAGTAGTAGACAGGAAGCAACTAATGAAAAACTGTTTTTT. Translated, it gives CASSRQEATNEKLFF.

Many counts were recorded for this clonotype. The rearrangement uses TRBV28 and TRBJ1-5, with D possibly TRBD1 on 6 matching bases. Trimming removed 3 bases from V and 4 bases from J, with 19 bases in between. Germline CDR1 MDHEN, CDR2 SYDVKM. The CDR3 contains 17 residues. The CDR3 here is CASSFEVSTGLNQPQHF. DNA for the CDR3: TGTGCCAGCAGTTTCGAAGTTTCGACAGGCTTGAATCAGCCCCAGCATTTT.

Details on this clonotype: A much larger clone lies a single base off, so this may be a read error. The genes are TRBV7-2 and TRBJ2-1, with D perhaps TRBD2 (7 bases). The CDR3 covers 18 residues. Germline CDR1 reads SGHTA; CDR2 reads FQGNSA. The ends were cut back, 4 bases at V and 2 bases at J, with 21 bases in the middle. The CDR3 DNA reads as TGTGCCAGCAGCTGGGGGCGGGAGTATCCGCCCCCCTACAATGAGCAGTTCTTC. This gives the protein CASSWGREYPPPYNEQFF. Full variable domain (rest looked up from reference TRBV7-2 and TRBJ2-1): GAGVSQSPSNKVTEKGKDVELRCDPISGHTALYWYRQSLGQGLEFLIYFQGNSAPDKSGLPSDRFSAERTGGSVSTLTIQRTQQEDSAVYLCASSWGREYPPPYNEQFFGPGTRLTVL.

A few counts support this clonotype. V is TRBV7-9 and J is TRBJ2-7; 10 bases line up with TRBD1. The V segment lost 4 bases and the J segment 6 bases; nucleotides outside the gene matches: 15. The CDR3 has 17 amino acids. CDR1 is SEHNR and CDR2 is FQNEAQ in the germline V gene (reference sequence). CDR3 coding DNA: TGTGCCAGCAGCTCCTACACTTCCGGGACAGGGGCAGTCGAGCAGTACTTC. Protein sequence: CASSSYTSGTGAVEQYF.